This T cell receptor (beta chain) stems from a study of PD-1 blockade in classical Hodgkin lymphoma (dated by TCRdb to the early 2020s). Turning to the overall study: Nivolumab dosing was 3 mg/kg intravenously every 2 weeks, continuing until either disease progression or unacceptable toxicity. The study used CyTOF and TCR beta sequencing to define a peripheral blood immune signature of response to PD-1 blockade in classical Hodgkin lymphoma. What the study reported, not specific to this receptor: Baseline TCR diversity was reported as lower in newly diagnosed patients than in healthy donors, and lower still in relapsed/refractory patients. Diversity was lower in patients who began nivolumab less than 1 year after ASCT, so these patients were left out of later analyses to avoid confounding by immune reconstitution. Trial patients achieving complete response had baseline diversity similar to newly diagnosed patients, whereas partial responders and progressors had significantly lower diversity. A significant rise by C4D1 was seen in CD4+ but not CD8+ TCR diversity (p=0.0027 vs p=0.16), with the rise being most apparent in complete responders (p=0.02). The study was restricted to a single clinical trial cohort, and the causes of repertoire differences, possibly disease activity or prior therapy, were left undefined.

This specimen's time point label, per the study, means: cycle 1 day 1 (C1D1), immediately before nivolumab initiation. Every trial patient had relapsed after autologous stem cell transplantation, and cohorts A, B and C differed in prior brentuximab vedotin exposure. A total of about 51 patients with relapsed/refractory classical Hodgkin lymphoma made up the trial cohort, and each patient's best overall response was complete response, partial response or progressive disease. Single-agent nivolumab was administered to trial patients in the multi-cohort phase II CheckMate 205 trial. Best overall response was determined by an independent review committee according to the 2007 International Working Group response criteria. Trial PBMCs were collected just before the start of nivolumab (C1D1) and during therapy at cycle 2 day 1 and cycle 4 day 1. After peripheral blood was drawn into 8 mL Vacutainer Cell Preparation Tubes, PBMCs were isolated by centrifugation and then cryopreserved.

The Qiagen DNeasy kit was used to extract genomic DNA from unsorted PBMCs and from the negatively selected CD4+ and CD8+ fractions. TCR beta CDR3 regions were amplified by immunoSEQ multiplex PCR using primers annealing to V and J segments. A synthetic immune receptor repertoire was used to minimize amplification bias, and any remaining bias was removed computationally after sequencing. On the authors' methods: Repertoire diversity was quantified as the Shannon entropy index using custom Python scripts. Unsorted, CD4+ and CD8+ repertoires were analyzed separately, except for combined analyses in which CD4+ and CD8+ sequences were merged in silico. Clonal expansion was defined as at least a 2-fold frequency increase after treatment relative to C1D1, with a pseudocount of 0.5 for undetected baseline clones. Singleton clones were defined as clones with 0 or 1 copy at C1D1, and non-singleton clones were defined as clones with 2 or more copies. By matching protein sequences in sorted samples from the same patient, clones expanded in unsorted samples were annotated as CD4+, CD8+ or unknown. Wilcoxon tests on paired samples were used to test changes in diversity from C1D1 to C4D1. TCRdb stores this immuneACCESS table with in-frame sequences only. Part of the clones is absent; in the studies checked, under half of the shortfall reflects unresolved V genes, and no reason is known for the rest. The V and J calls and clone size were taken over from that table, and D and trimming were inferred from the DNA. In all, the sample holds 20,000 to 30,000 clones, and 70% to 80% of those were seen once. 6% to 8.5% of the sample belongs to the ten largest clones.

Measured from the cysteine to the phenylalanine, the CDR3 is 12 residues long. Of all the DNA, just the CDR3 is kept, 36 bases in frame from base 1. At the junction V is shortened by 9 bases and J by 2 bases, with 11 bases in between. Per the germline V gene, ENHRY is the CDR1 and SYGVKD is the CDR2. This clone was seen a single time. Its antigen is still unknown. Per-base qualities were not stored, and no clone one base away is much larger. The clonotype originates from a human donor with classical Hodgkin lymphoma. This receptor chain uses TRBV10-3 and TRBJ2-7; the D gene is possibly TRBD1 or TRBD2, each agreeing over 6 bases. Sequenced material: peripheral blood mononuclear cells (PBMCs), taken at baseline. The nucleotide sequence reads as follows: TGTGCCATGGGGAGGACAGCCTACGAGCAGTACTTC. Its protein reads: CAMGRTAYEQYF.